The rows below give T cell receptor beta chains drawn from one sample of a study of memory CD4+ T cells and cytomegalovirus serostatus. TCRdb's table, derived via immunoSEQ multiplex PCR, lists solely in-frame clones and lacks some. The top ten hold 0.88% of the sample, which has tens of thousands of clones, 82% seen once. Sequencing was done on a sample of memory CD4+ T cells from blood. These receptors came from an adult in good health and CMV-seronegative. Both conserved end residues are part of each CDR3. The order of the fields is clone size, V gene, D gene, J gene, CDR3 protein, CDR3 DNA. D genes are given only for firm matches. The size of a clone is reported for some rows only, either as once, few or many, or as a class for expanded clones.

>NA|TRBV7-2|NA|TRBJ1-6
CASSLGGAPNSPLHF
TGTGCCAGCAGCTTAGGAGGGGCCCCCAATTCACCCCTCCACTTT
>NA|TRBV5-3|TRBD1|TRBJ1-5
CARSQTRGQGEASNQPQHF
TGTGCCAGAAGCCAAACAAGGGGACAGGGGGAAGCTAGCAATCAGCCCCAGCATTTT
>NA|TRBV18|TRBD2|TRBJ2-3
CASSPIWREVFDTQYF
TGTGCCAGCTCACCGATCTGGCGGGAGGTTTTCGATACGCAGTATTTT
>NA|TRBV6-5|TRBD2|TRBJ2-7
CASRAPGTSPSEQYF
TGTGCCAGCAGAGCCCCCGGGACTAGCCCCTCCGAGCAGTACTTC
>few|TRBV23-1|TRBD1|TRBJ2-7
CANKDRELEQYF
TGCGCCAACAAGGACAGGGAGCTCGAGCAGTACTTC
>NA|TRBV6-1|TRBD1|TRBJ2-2
CASSSGTGDPGELFF
TGTGCCAGCAGTTCCGGGACAGGGGACCCCGGGGAGCTGTTTTTT
>NA|TRBV4-2|TRBD2|TRBJ2-7
CASSSWTSGTYEQYF
TGTGCCAGCAGCTCGTGGACTAGCGGGACGTACGAGCAGTACTTC
>few|TRBV2|TRBD2|TRBJ2-3
CASRASGRSTDTQYF
TGTGCCAGCCGGGCTAGCGGGAGGAGCACAGATACGCAGTATTTT
>few|TRBV6-1|NA|TRBJ1-4
CASGPTGSREKLFF
TGTGCCAGCGGCCCTACAGGGTCTCGTGAAAAACTGTTTTTT
>few|TRBV2|NA|TRBJ1-5
CASSLNQPQHF
TGTGCCAGCAGTCTGAATCAGCCCCAGCATTTT
>NA|TRBV14|NA|TRBJ2-6
CASSLRSLAYGANVLTF
TGTGCCAGCAGCCTAAGGAGCCTCGCTTATGGGGCCAACGTCCTGACTTTC
>NA|TRBV7-9|NA|TRBJ1-2
CASSTRDNYGYTF
TGTGCCAGCAGCACCCGGGACAACTATGGCTACACCTTC
>once|TRBV27|NA|TRBJ2-1
CASSSRWTAPNNEQFF
TGTGCCAGCAGTTCACGATGGACAGCCCCCAACAATGAGCAGTTCTTC